Reported below is one T cell receptor beta chain. This clonotype has only a few counts. There is no known antigen for this receptor. Base qualities are missing; no much larger clone stands one base away. The junction shows trimming of 0 bases on V and 0 bases on J, plus 14 bases between the germline ends. The germline V gene (reference sequence) supplies CDR1 DFQATT and CDR2 SNEGSKA. The CDR3 goes from the cysteine to the phenylalanine over 17 residues. Of all the DNA, just the CDR3 is kept, 51 bases in frame from base 1. Hyperthyroidism patients were newly diagnosed, with disease duration under 2 months, and aged 18 to 65 years. Anyone with other autoimmune diseases, uncontrolled infections, pregnancy or lactation was excluded from the study. Diagnosis relied on clinical symptoms, serum thyroxine, TRAb, thyroid ultrasound and orbital computed tomography. Total RNA was extracted with Trizol reagent and quality-checked on an Agilent 2100 Bioanalyzer.

This sample stems from a study of Graves' ophthalmopathy and Graves' hyperthyroidism (dated by TCRdb to the late 2010s). General notes on the study: Stable hyperthyroidism was defined as no progression to ophthalmopathy within 18 months of follow-up. The study used signatures of the TCR beta repertoire to tell Graves' ophthalmopathy apart from Graves' hyperthyroidism and to predict which patients would progress to ophthalmopathy. In total, around 140 blood samples were TCR-sequenced: 40 to 45 ophthalmopathy, some 72 hyperthyroidism and some 17 hyperthyroidism-to-ophthalmopathy patients. To explore V-J signatures that distinguish ophthalmopathy from hyperthyroidism, a discovery set of about a hundred patients was enrolled, made up of roughly 41 with ophthalmopathy and 57 with stable hyperthyroidism. An independent validation cohort comprised around 20 hyperthyroidism patients and around 16 patients who later progressed from hyperthyroidism to ophthalmopathy. T-cell repertoires of thyroid tissue and blood were compared in about 6 hyperthyroidism patients. Once sampling was done, hyperthyroidism patients were given methimazole at a starting dose of 30 mg daily, while ophthalmopathy patients were given high-dose intravenous methylprednisolone. The full study reports these points: In validation, the model predicted ophthalmopathy progression with about 64% sensitivity and approximately 75% specificity; approximately 12 predicted patients were CT-confirmed with GO in a median of approximately 6.2 months. The 13-signature model separated ophthalmopathy from stable hyperthyroidism with 87.88% sensitivity and about 81% specificity in cross-validation, and 80%/75% in the test set. Sample size was not predetermined statistically, and investigators were not blinded to group allocation. Most expanded thyroid clonotypes with a frequency above 0.001 also appeared in blood, which suggests that blood repertoires may reflect the immune response in the thyroid.

For repertoire sequencing, the TCR beta CDR3 regions were amplified from RNA transcripts. A first-round RT-PCR used HTBI primers with the Qiagen OneStep RT-PCR kit, followed by a second-round multiplex PCR, size selection and purification. Sequencing of the libraries was carried out on an Illumina HiSeq2000 in paired-end mode with 100 bp reads. Per the source publication's procedure: Reads were processed with SOAPnuke, discarding reads with adapters, uncalled bases, mean Phred below 15, or no exact constant-primer or identifier match. COPE v1.2.5 was used to merge high-quality paired reads. Clonotypes were defined as unique nucleotide sequences and were aligned to IMGT TRB V, D and J references using MiTCR v1.1. Analysis was restricted to V-J combinations with a frequency above 0.0001, which covered approximately 99% of repertoires. A TCR clonal expansion and chaos score per V-J combination was defined as the ratio of F50 clonal expansion to chaos observed in the TCRdist matrix. Welch's t-statistics and random forest were used to reduce features to more than ten V-J combinations, which were fed into a naive Bayes classifier. The Morisita-Horn index was used to measure how similar the thyroid and blood repertoires were. The public reads were reprocessed in TCRdb via fastp at Q25 and MiXCR, keeping in-frame beta chains. Each CDR3 protein appears once, grouped with its most common genes and DNA. TCRdb's processing, not the study's, gives the V and J calls here. This sample comprises around 1,000,000 distinct CDR3 sequences, 35% to 45% of them detected only once. The top ten constitute around 10% of the sample.

The sequenced sample was peripheral blood or thyroid tissue (not recorded which). The receptor comes from an adult man with Graves' hyperthyroidism. The chain joins TRBV20-1 to TRBJ2-2; tentative D gene TRBD1, with 6 bases matching. The nucleotide sequence reads TGCAGTGCTAGAGATCTAGCAGGGACATCGAACACCGGGGAGCTGTTTTTT. It translates to CSARDLAGTSNTGELFF.